This TCR beta chain was documented in a study of PD-1 blockade in mismatch repair-deficient tumors (dated by TCRdb to about 2017). About the investigation overall: The trial enrolled 86 consecutive patients with about a dozen mismatch repair-deficient cancer types between late 2013 and 2016, all previously treated and progressing. Tumor-associated T cell clones were tracked in the peripheral blood of patients responding to PD-1 blockade by deep sequencing of TCR CDR3 regions.

For each enrolled patient, mismatch repair deficiency was established using either polymerase chain reaction or immunohistochemistry. TCR sequencing was performed for a few patients who responded to pembrolizumab therapy. The phase II trial prospectively evaluated PD-1 blockade with pembrolizumab in advanced mismatch repair-deficient cancers, independent of tissue of origin. Peripheral blood T cell samples were serially collected before and at multiple times after PD-1 blockade was started. Blood sampling times were expressed in weeks after the first pembrolizumab dose. The germline V gene sets CDR1 to MGHDK and CDR2 to SYGVNS. At the junction V is shortened by 4 bases and J by 2 bases, with 9 bases in between. There are 13 amino acids in the CDR3, from cysteine to phenylalanine inclusive. Of the read, only the CDR3 DNA is kept; its 39 bases are in frame from base 1. The protocol used for the library was the immunoSEQ multiplex PCR assay. This is the immuneACCESS table as TCRdb keeps it, with only in-frame sequences that have V and J called. A part of the clones is gone; compared with another copy, unresolved V genes explain less than half, and the rest is unexplained. Across this sample there are tens of thousands of clones, with about 88% seen only once. The top ten clonotypes cover roughly 3.9% of the sample.

Summary of the overall study and its limitations: After pembrolizumab, tumor-resident clones, which were often undetectable in blood before treatment, expanded rapidly and then contracted, generally ahead of radiologic responses.

With respect to this clone: Its binding antigen is unknown. No much larger clone is present one base from it, and per-base qualities are unavailable.

Sequencing used peripheral blood, obtained about 81 weeks after starting pembrolizumab. The rearrangement joined TRBV25-1 to TRBJ2-7; there is no confident call for the D gene. This sequence originates from an adult with mismatch repair-deficient cancer. The nucleotides are TGTGCCAGCAGTGGGTCGGTGACCTACGAGCAGTACTTC. Its protein is CASSGSVTYEQYF.